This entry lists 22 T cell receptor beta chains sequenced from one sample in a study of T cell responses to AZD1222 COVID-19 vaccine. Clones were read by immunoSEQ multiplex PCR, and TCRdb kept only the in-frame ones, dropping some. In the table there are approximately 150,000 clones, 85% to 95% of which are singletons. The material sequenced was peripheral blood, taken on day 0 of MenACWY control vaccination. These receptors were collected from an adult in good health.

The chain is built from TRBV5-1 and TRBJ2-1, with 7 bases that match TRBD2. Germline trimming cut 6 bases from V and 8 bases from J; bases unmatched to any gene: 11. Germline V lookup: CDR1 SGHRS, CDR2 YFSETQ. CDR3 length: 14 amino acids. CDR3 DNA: TGCGCCAGCAATAGGGTAGCGGGTTATGATGAGCAGTTCTTC. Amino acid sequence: CASNRVAGYDEQFF.

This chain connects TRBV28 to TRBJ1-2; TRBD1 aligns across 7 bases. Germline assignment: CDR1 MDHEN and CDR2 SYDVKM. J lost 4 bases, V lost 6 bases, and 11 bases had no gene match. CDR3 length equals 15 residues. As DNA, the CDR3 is TGTGCCAGCAGCTTAACCGAGACAGGGACCTATGGCTACACCTTC. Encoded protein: CASSLTETGTYGYTF.

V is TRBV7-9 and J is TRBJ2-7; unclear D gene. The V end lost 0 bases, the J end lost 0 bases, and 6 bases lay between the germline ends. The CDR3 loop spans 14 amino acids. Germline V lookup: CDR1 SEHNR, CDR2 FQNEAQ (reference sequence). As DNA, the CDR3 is TGTGCCAGCAGCTTAGCCAGTGTCTCCTACGAGCAGTACTTC. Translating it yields CASSLASVSYEQYF.

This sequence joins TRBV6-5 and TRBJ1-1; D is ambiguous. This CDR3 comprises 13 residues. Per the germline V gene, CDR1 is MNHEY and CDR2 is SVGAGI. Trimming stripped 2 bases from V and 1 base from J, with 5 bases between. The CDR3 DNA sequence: TGTGCCAGCAGTTACGACGAGAACACTGAAGCTTTCTTT. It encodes CASSYDENTEAFF.

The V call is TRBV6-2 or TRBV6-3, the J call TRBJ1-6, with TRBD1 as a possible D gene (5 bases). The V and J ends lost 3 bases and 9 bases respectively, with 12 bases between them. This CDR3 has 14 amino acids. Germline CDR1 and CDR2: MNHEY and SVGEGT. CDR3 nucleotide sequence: TGTGCCAGCAGTTATACAGGACGCGGTTCACCCCTCCACTTT. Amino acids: CASSYTGRGSPLHF.

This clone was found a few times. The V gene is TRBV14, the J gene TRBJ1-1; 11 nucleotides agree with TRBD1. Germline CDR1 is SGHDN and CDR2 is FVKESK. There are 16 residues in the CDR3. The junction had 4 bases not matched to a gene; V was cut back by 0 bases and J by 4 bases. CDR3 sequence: CASSQDLGTGGTEAFF. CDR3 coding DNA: TGTGCCAGCAGCCAAGATCTAGGGACAGGGGGCACTGAAGCTTTCTTT.

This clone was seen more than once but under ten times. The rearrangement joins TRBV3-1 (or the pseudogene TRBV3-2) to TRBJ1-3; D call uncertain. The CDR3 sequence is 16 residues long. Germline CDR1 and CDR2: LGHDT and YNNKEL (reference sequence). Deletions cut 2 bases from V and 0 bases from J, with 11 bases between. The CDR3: CASSQTLVRSGNTIYF. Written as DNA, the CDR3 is TGTGCCAGCAGCCAAACCCTAGTCCGCTCTGGAAACACCATATATTTT.

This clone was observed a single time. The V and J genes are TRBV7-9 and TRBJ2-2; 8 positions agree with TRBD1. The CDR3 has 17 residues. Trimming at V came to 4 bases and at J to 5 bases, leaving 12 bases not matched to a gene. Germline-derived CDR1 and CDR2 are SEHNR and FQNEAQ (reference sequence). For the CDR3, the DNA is TGTGCCAGCAGCTCTTTACCCGGGACAGGTTATACCGGGGAGCTGTTTTTT. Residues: CASSSLPGTGYTGELFF.

CDR3 amino acids: CASSFDRGTEAFF. The DNA for the CDR3 is TGCGCCAGCAGTTTTGACAGGGGTACTGAAGCTTTCTTT. The genes are TRBV5-1 and TRBJ1-1; 8 bases match TRBD1. The junction had 5 bases not matched to a gene; V was cut back by 5 bases and J by 5 bases. This CDR3 has 13 residues. Germline CDR1 is SGHRS and CDR2 is YFSETQ. Full variable domain (outside the CDR3, taken from reference TRBV5-1 and TRBJ1-1): KAGVTQTPRYLIKTRGQQVTLSCSPISGHRSVSWYQQTPGQGLQFLFEYFSETQRNKGNFPGRFSGRQFSNSRSEMNVSTLELGDSALYLCASSFDRGTEAFFGQGTRLTVV.

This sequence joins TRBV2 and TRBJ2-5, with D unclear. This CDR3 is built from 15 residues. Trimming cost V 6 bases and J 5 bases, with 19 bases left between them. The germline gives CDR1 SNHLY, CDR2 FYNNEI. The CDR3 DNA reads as TGTGCCAGCAGGCTATTCGACCCCAAAGCGGAGACCCAGTACTTC. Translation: CASRLFDPKAETQYF.

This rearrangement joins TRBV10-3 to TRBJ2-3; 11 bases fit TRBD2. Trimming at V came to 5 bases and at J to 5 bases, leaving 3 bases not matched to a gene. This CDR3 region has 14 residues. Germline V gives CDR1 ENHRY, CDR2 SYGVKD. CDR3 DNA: TGTGCCATCAGTCTGGGACTAGCGGAAGATACGCAGTATTTT. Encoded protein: CAISLGLAEDTQYF.

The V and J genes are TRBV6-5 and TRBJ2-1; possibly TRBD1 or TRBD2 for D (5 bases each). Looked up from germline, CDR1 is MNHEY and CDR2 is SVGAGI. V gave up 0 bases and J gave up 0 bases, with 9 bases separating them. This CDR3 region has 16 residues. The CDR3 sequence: CASSYSDGGSYNEQFF. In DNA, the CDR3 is TGTGCCAGCAGTTACTCTGATGGGGGCTCCTACAATGAGCAGTTCTTC.

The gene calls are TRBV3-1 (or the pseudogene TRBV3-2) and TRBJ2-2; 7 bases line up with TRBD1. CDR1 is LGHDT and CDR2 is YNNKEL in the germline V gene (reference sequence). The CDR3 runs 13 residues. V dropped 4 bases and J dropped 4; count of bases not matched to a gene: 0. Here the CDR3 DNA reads TGTGCCAGCAGCCCAGGGGGCACCGGGGAGCTGTTTTTT. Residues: CASSPGGTGELFF.

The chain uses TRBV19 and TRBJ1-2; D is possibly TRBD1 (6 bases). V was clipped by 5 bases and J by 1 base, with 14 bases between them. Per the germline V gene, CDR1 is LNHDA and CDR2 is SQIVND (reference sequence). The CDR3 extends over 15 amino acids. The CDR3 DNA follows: TGTGCCAGTAGTTCCGCCAGGGGCCTTAACTATGGCTACACCTTC. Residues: CASSSARGLNYGYTF.

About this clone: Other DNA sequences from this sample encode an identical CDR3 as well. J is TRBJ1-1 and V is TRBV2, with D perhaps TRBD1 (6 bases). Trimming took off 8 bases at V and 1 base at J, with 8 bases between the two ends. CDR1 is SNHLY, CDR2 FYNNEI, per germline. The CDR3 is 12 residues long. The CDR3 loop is CASSTGNTEAFF. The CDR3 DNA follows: TGTGCCAGCTCGACAGGGAACACTGAAGCTTTCTTT.

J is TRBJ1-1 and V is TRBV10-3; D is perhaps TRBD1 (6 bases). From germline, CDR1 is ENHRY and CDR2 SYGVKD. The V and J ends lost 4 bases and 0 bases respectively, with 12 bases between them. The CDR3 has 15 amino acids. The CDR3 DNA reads TGTGCCATCAGTGTCGTTGGGGGGCTGAACACTGAAGCTTTCTTT. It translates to CAISVVGGLNTEAFF.

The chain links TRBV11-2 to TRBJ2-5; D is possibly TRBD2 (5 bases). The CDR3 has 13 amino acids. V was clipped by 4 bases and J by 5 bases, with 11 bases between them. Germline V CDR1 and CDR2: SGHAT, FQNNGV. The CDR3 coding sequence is TGTGCCAGCAGCTCTTACGGGGAGGAGACCCAGTACTTC. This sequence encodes CASSSYGEETQYF.

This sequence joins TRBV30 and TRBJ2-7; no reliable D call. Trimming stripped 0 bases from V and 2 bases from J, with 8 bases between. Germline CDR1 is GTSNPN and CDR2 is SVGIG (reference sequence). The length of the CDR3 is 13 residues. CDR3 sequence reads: CAWSVTGPYEQYF. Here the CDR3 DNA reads TGTGCCTGGAGTGTGACGGGCCCCTACGAGCAGTACTTC.

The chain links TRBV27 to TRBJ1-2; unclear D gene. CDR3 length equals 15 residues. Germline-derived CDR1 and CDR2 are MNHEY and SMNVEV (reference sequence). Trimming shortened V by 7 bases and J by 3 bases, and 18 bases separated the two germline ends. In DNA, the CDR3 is TGTGCCAGCACCCCCCTTCCTGAGGATTACTATGGCTACACCTTC. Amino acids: CASTPLPEDYYGYTF.

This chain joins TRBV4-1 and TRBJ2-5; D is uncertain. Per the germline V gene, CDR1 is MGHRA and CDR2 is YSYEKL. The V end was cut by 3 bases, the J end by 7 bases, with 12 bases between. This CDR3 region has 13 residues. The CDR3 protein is CASSQDRRTTQYF. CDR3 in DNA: TGCGCCAGCAGCCAGGATCGCCGGACGACCCAGTACTTC.

In nucleotides, the CDR3 is TGTGCCAGCAGCTTAGCCAGCCATGCGCCCCAGCATTTT. Protein sequence: CASSLASHAPQHF. The genes are TRBV11-2 and TRBJ1-5; D is uncertain. Per germline, CDR1 SGHAT and CDR2 FQNNGV. This CDR3 spans 13 amino acids. Between the trimmed V and J ends, which lost 1 base and 9 bases, there was a span of 10 bases.

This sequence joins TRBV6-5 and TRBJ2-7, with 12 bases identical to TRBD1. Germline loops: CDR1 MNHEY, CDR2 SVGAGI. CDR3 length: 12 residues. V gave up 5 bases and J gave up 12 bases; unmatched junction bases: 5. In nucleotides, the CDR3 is TGTGCCAGCAGTCTGGGACAGGGGGCTTGGTACTTC. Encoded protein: CASSLGQGAWYF.